The source of this TCR beta chain is a study of early T cells in non-severe SARS-CoV-2 infection. Study overall: Sequenced bulk RNA came from whole blood that was unsorted, and chains were unpaired.

From the 5' RACE reads, TCRdb called clonotypes with MiXCR, one entry per CDR3 protein. This sample has approximately 97,000 distinct CDR3 sequences; less than 15% occur once, and the top ten carry approximately 6%. This clonotype showed up many times. This CDR3 has 13 residues. Trimming took 6 bases from V and 0 from J, leaving 11 bases between them. The germline CDR1 and CDR2 sequences are DFQATT and SNEGSKA (reference sequence). V gene TRBV20-1 combines with J gene TRBJ1-1; perhaps TRBD1 as D (6 bases). The source is an adult who was a healthcare worker with PCR-confirmed SARS-CoV-2 infection or an uninfected control (not recorded which). The sample taken for sequencing was whole blood. Written as DNA, the CDR3 is TGCAGTGCAGAGGGGGAGATGAACACTGAAGCTTTCTTT. Protein sequence: CSAEGEMNTEAFF.